The clone carrying this TCR beta chain was recorded only once. Its specificity is not known. Just one base apart from a much larger clone, this may be a read error. The authors gated naive CD8 T cells as CD8+CD4-CCR7+CD45RA+ for sorting. The data were taken from a study of molecular identifiers for immune sequencing clone quantification. Study conclusions and caveats: Over 99% of effector molecules, but under 1% in naive cells, were held by clones with more than 20 RNA copies. Reportedly, one cell's Jurkat TCR RNA was detected within 1,100,000 naive CD8 cells. Identical TCR molecules that share a barcode could lead to an underestimation of highly expanded clone sizes.

TCRdb used MiXCR to reprocess the PCR reads, holding one entry per CDR3 protein. The sample has 15,000 to 25,000 distinct CDR3 sequences; around 23% are singletons. Germline V gene sequence: CDR1 MDHEN, CDR2 SYDVKM. The V end lost 5 bases, the J end lost 0 bases, and 17 bases lay between the germline ends. The CDR3 is 16 amino acids. The clonotype was recovered from a human donor in good health. Some libraries in this study had Jurkat cell RNA spiked in. The chain recombines TRBV28 with TRBJ2-7; D is unresolved. Sample: naive CD8+ T cells from blood, with Jurkat cell RNA spiked in. Regarding subset: FACS-sorted CD8+CD4-CCR7+CD45RA+ naive T cells. CDR3: CASSPQWGCDSYEQYF. For the CDR3, the DNA is TGTGCCAGCAGTCCCCAATGGGGATGCGACTCCTACGAGCAGTACTTC.